This T cell receptor beta chain was documented in a study of identical twins. Study outcomes and limitations: Models predicted too little out-of-frame TCR alpha sharing in monozygotic twins. Beta out-of-frame sequences showed weaker excess twin sharing. For cord blood, abundant beta clonotypes had fewer insertions, unlike memory repertoires, which showed none.

This clonotype has a handful of counts. The antigen remains unidentified. The cDNA had a unique molecular identifier and a template-switch universal primer site. TCRdb re-called the 5' RACE reads through MiXCR, storing one row per CDR3 protein. The data show around 1.7 million distinct CDR3 sequences, about 32% seen once. The sample comprised cord blood. The receptor was derived from a newborn girl in good health.

As DNA, the CDR3 is TGTGCCAGCAAGCGTAGTGGTGAGCAGTTCTTC. Residues: CASKRSGEQFF. The V gene is TRBV13, the J gene TRBJ2-1; the D is unclear. CDR1 is PRHDT, CDR2 FYEKMQ, per germline (reference sequence). Trimming cost V 7 bases and J 9 bases, with 10 bases left between them. The CDR3 extends over 11 amino acids.